Below are 26 T cell receptor beta chains sequenced from a single sample in a study of blood T cell repertoires in COVID-19. Profiled with immunoSEQ multiplex PCR; TCRdb holds only in-frame clones, not every one. The sample shows 60,000 to 70,000 clones, roughly 74% of them seen only once. The sample taken for sequencing was peripheral blood. The receptors were gathered from an elderly woman with acute or convalescent COVID-19.

This chain connects TRBV7-9 to TRBJ1-2; no reliable D call. CDR1 is SEHNR, CDR2 FQNEAQ, per germline (reference sequence). The CDR3 sequence is 16 residues long. The V end lost 5 bases, the J end lost 4 bases, and 20 bases lay between the germline ends. The CDR3 loop reads CASSPPLWAPLYGYTF. For the CDR3, the DNA is TGTGCCAGCAGCCCGCCTTTGTGGGCGCCACTCTATGGCTACACCTTC.

There are a few counts of this clone. The chain recombines TRBV5-4 with TRBJ2-5; D may be TRBD2 (6 bases). The germline V gene has CDR1 SGHNT and CDR2 YYREEE (reference sequence). This CDR3 contains 16 residues. V was trimmed by 4 bases and J by 2 bases, leaving 18 bases between them. CDR3 nucleotides: TGTGCCAGCAGCCGACCGGAGGGGCGGGCTCAAGAGACCCAGTACTTC. It translates to CASSRPEGRAQETQYF.

The chain combines TRBV2 with TRBJ1-2, with TRBD1 matching 8 bases. The CDR3 covers 15 residues. The V gene end was trimmed by 9 bases and the J gene end by 2 bases; junction bases not matched to a gene: 11. Looked up from germline, CDR1 is SNHLY and CDR2 is FYNNEI. Here the CDR3 reads CARGDRGSINYGYTF. CDR3 sequence (DNA): TGTGCCAGAGGAGACAGGGGCAGCATAAACTATGGCTACACCTTC. The whole variable domain, remainder taken from reference TRBV2 and TRBJ1-2, is EPEVTQTPSHQVTQMGQEVILRCVPISNHLYFYWYRQILGQKVEFLVSFYNNEISEKSEIFDDQFSVERPDGSNFTLKIRSTKLEDSAMYFCARGDRGSINYGYTFGSGTRLTVV.

The chain employs TRBV7-2 and TRBJ2-7; D remains ambiguous. Trimming cost V 3 bases and J 7 bases, with 7 bases left between them. There are 11 residues in the CDR3. Germline CDR1 and CDR2: SGHTA and FQGNSA. CDR3 amino acids: CASSFLQEQYF. The DNA for the CDR3 is TGTGCCAGCAGCTTTCTCCAGGAGCAGTACTTC.

The chain carries TRBV7-2 and TRBJ2-1; 12 bases line up with TRBD2. The CDR3 consists of 17 residues. The ends lost 2 bases at V and 4 bases at J; junction bases unmatched: 6. Germline lookup yields CDR1 SGHTA and CDR2 FQGNSA. The CDR3 DNA reads TGTGCCAGCAGCTTAAAAACTAGCGGGAGGAGTTACAATGAGCAGTTCTTC. The encoded protein is CASSLKTSGRSYNEQFF.

The CDR3 reads CASSFIAGGSYEQYF. The DNA of the CDR3 is TGCGCCAGCAGCTTCATAGCGGGAGGCTCCTACGAGCAGTACTTC. The V and J genes are TRBV5-1 and TRBJ2-7; 10 bases are shared with TRBD2. V shed 2 bases and J 0 bases; nucleotides not matched to a gene: 2. Germline CDR1 is SGHRS and CDR2 is YFSETQ. CDR3 length: 15 amino acids.

The rearrangement uses TRBV7-2 and TRBJ1-5, with a tentative D call TRBD1 (5 bases). Between the trimmed V and J ends, which lost 2 bases and 0 bases, there was a span of 17 bases. CDR1 is SGHTA and CDR2 is FQGNSA in the germline V gene. The CDR3 extends over 18 amino acids. Here the CDR3 reads CASSLLVTAEYSNQPQHF. DNA of the CDR3: TGTGCCAGCAGCTTACTGGTGACAGCCGAATATAGCAATCAGCCCCAGCATTTT.

V usage is TRBV12-2 and J usage is TRBJ2-7; the table's D call, TRBD2, was not checked against the DNA. TRBV12-2 is designated a pseudogene. This CDR3 spans 10 amino acids. The chain's CDR3 is CASRLTEQYF. Written as DNA, the CDR3 is TGTGCAAGTCGCCTGACTGAGCAGTACTTC.

The chain recombines TRBV24-1 with TRBJ2-7, with 9 nucleotides matching TRBD1. V was clipped by 4 bases and J by 6 bases; unmatched bases: 9. This CDR3 is built from 15 residues. Germline V gene sequence: CDR1 KGHDR, CDR2 SFDVKD. This chain's CDR3 is CATSERTGGFLEQYF. CDR3 coding DNA: TGTGCCACCAGTGAGCGAACAGGGGGCTTTCTCGAGCAGTACTTC.

In its sample, this clone was seen once. The chain is built from TRBV10-2 and TRBJ2-3; the D gene is possibly TRBD2 (5 bases). Germline CDR1 WSHSY, CDR2 SAAADI. This CDR3 comprises 14 residues. V lost 3 bases and J lost 4, with 11 bases in between. CDR3 in amino acids: CASSDPGGSDTQYF. CDR3 nucleotides: TGCGCCAGCAGTGACCCAGGAGGATCAGATACGCAGTATTTT.

The chain recombines TRBV6-2 or TRBV6-3 with TRBJ1-3; no clear D. Trimming pared 4 bases from V and 0 bases from J, leaving 10 bases between. Looked up from germline, CDR1 is MNHEY and CDR2 is SVGEGT. The CDR3 covers 15 residues. This CDR3 is CASSFLPSSGNTIYF. As DNA, the CDR3 is TGTGCCAGCAGTTTTTTACCGAGCTCTGGAAACACCATATATTTT.

This clone was counted ten times or more. This rearrangement joins TRBV4-2 to TRBJ1-2; 7 bases fit TRBD1. Germline assignment: CDR1 LGHNA and CDR2 YNFKEQ. Trimming took 3 bases from V and 2 from J; bases not matched to a gene: 12. The CDR3 has 17 residues. CDR3 loop: CASSQDLLQGQNYGYTF. The CDR3 bases are TGTGCCAGCAGCCAGGATCTACTACAGGGACAGAACTATGGCTACACCTTC.

The chain uses TRBV14 and TRBJ1-4; weak D call: TRBD1 (6 bases). Per germline, CDR1 SGHDN and CDR2 FVKESK. The CDR3 has 14 residues. V lost 8 bases, J lost 7 bases, and 17 bases lay in between. The chain's CDR3 is CASGRLDSLEKLFF. The DNA of the CDR3 is TGTGCCAGCGGCCGACTGGACAGCCTTGAAAAACTGTTTTTT.

The V and J genes are TRBV9 and TRBJ2-7; 12 bases match TRBD2. Germline V gene data show CDR1 as SGDLS and CDR2 as YYNGEE. This CDR3 region has 16 residues. Unmatched junction bases numbered 5, after V lost 0 bases and J lost 4 bases. The CDR3 loop reads CASSVGGLAGIYEQYF. Written as DNA, the CDR3 is TGTGCCAGCAGCGTAGGAGGACTAGCGGGAATTTACGAGCAGTACTTC.

CDR3 in DNA: TGTGCCAGCAGCTTAGATGTCATGGAGACAGATACGCAGTATTTT. It codes for CASSLDVMETDTQYF. The V gene is TRBV11-3, the J gene TRBJ2-3; D is unclear. Trimming removed 0 bases at V and 3 bases at J, with 10 bases between. Germline V gene sequence: CDR1 SGHNT, CDR2 YENEEA. There are 15 residues in the CDR3.

This chain links TRBV9 with TRBJ2-3, with a weak D call TRBD2 (6 bases). V lost 0 bases to trimming and J lost 6 bases, with 17 bases between them. CDR1 is SGDLS, CDR2 YYNGEE, per germline. The CDR3 loop spans 16 amino acids. For the CDR3, the DNA is TGTGCCAGCAGCGTAGTAGAGGGAGGTCAGGCGGATACGCAGTATTTT. It yields the protein CASSVVEGGQADTQYF.

The rearrangement uses TRBV27 and TRBJ1-2; 7 bases are shared with TRBD1. The germline gives CDR1 MNHEY, CDR2 SMNVEV (reference sequence). The length of the CDR3 is 16 residues. V trimming: 0 bases; J trimming: 4 bases; junction bases outside the gene matches: 8. In DNA, the CDR3 is TGTGCCAGCAGTTTATCGTTCTCAGGGGGAGTCTATGGCTACACCTTC. Protein sequence: CASSLSFSGGVYGYTF.

The chain joins TRBV5-1 to TRBJ2-3; 10 bases are a match to TRBD1. Germline loops: CDR1 SGHRS, CDR2 YFSETQ. CDR3 length equals 18 residues. The ends lost 1 base at V and 4 bases at J; junction bases unmatched: 12. CDR3 DNA sequence: TGCGCCAGCAGCTTGAGGGCCATCCGGGACAGGGGAGCAGATACGCAGTATTTT. Residues: CASSLRAIRDRGADTQYF.

The V gene is TRBV6-6, the J gene TRBJ2-7; TRBD2 matches at 9 bases. With V trimmed by 9 bases and J by 2 bases, 5 bases remained unmatched. The germline V gene encodes CDR1 MNHNY and CDR2 SVGAGI (reference sequence). This CDR3 has 13 amino acids. CDR3 loop: CASMREGPYEQYF. In DNA, the CDR3 is TGTGCCAGTATGCGGGAGGGCCCCTACGAGCAGTACTTC.

This clone was seen more than once but under ten times. This chain links TRBV7-8 with TRBJ2-3; 8 bases are shared with TRBD2. Trimming took 1 base from V and 5 from J; bases not matched to a gene: 8. The CDR3 length is 16 residues. The germline gives CDR1 SGHVS, CDR2 FQNEAQ. For the CDR3, the DNA is TGTGCCAGCAGCTTAGTTACGGGAGGGCCTAAAGATACGCAGTATTTT. Protein sequence: CASSLVTGGPKDTQYF.

The chain is built from TRBV27 and TRBJ2-7; 12 nucleotides match TRBD1. From germline, CDR1 is MNHEY and CDR2 SMNVEV (reference sequence). Losses at the gene ends were 5 bases for V and 2 bases for J; bases not matched to a gene: 4. The CDR3 runs 15 residues. CDR3 in DNA: TGTGCCAGCAGTCCCGGGACAGGGGGCCCCTACGAGCAGTACTTC. Protein product: CASSPGTGGPYEQYF.

V usage is TRBV10-3 and J usage is TRBJ1-2; 9 bases line up with TRBD1. Trimming removed 3 bases from V and 5 bases from J; junction bases left unmatched: 7. CDR3 length: 15 amino acids. Germline loops: CDR1 ENHRY, CDR2 SYGVKD. The CDR3 region has the DNA TGTGCCATCAGTGACTCGGGACAGGGTGGGTATGGCTACACCTTC. This translates into CAISDSGQGGYGYTF.

The chain couples TRBV14 to TRBJ2-2; D may be TRBD1 (6 bases). This CDR3 comprises 15 residues. Trimming cost V 0 bases and J 1 base, with 6 bases left between them. Per the germline V gene, CDR1 is SGHDN and CDR2 is FVKESK. In DNA form, the CDR3 reads TGTGCCAGCAGCCAAGACAGGGGGAACACCGGGGAGCTGTTTTTT. Amino acids: CASSQDRGNTGELFF.

The sample holds a few counts of this clone. The chain employs TRBV5-6 and TRBJ1-3; D unclear. The V gene's germline CDR1 is SGHDT and CDR2 YYEEEE. The V gene lost 4 bases and the J gene lost 8 bases, with 16 bases spanning the gap. The CDR3 runs 14 residues. The CDR3 loop is CASSPPTLRDTIYF. DNA for the CDR3: TGTGCCAGCAGCCCCCCCACTTTGCGGGACACCATATATTTT.

The sample holds a few counts of this clone. V gene TRBV11-2 combines with J gene TRBJ2-5, with TRBD2 identical over 11 bases. Germline values: CDR1 SGHAT, CDR2 FQNNGV. The CDR3 has 14 amino acids. V shed 8 bases, J shed 5 bases, and the junction held 7 bases outside the gene matches. The CDR3 loop is CASSLAGVMETQYF. CDR3 bases: TGTGCCAGCTCACTAGCGGGAGTCATGGAGACCCAGTACTTC.

This clone has only one observation. The V gene is TRBV28, the J gene TRBJ2-7, with TRBD2 matching over 7 bases. Germline-derived CDR1 and CDR2 are MDHEN and SYDVKM. This CDR3 spans 14 amino acids. V dropped 7 bases and J dropped 4; count of bases not matched to a gene: 10. The CDR3 DNA reads TGTGCCAGCACAGAGGTGGGCGGGAGTTACGAGCAGTACTTC. Its translation: CASTEVGGSYEQYF.